This T cell receptor (beta chain) was documented in a study of blood T cell repertoires in COVID-19 (dated by TCRdb to 2019 to 2021). Turning to the overall study: Samples from collaborators originated in the United States, Italy and Spain and spanned both the acute and convalescent phases of COVID-19. Samples came from the ongoing ImmuneRACE study (first 160 participants) plus 1,254 subjects from 6 global collaborators. Subjects who had been exposed to COVID-19, were actively infected with it, or had recovered from it provided the deeply sampled blood TCRbeta repertoires that made up the dataset. The repertoires were made available in a free public database intended to serve as a resource for research on the immune response to SARS-CoV-2. Sample metadata almost always included a de-identified subject ID, COVID-19 status, age in years and sex. Where available, HLA class I and class II types were obtained from metadata supplied by the sample provider rather than from assay-based typing. The material from the prospective study consisted of cDNA or gDNA derived from T cells, B-cell-depleted T cells, or PBMCs. Overall study results and their limits: The quantity of clinical and demographic metadata differed by source and by participant and was supplied without curation.

Participants in the prospective study were aged about 18 to 100 years, lived in 20 to 25 United States geographic areas, and enrolled through a virtual design. In the prospective study, cohorts were assigned on the basis of participant-reported clinical history obtained from a screening survey and a study questionnaire. Each participant in the prospective study had whole blood, serum and a nasopharyngeal or oropharyngeal swab collected by mobile phlebotomists. Over a roughly two-month period, participants in the prospective study had the option of providing additional blood draws and questionnaires. Blood samples from the prospective study were shipped frozen or at room temperature prior to DNA extraction. V gives up 2 bases and J gives up 0 bases, and the segment between their germline ends measures 8 bases. Looking up the germline V gene yields CDR1 SGHTA and CDR2 FQGTGA. Including cysteine and phenylalanine, the CDR3 has 16 amino acids. This entry keeps only the CDR3 DNA: 48 bases, framed from base 1.

Concerning this clone itself: Which antigen it targets is not known. Base qualities are missing; no much larger clone stands one base away.

The immunoSEQ Assay, a bias-controlled multiplex PCR, was used to amplify TCRbeta CDR3 regions from genomic DNA. In the original analysis: Nucleated cell counts per sample were estimated from amplification of reference gene primers within the assay. To quantify the absolute abundance of each unique TCRbeta CDR3 rearrangement, sequence reads were collapsed and filtered. For each sample, productive Simpson clonality was calculated as the square root of Simpson's diversity index across productive rearrangements. Held by TCRdb, this immuneACCESS table contains in-frame sequences only and omits some clones. Under half of the omission traces to an unresolved V gene where checked; the cause of the rest is unknown. V, J and clone size were drawn from that table, and D and trimming were deduced from the DNA. The sample table contains around 250,000 clones; only one count was recorded for 85% to 90% of them. The top ten clones comprise roughly 4.3% of the sample.

Sequenced input: PBMCs or T cells enriched from blood (not recorded which). The receptor was isolated from a woman in her twenties or thirties with acute COVID-19. The rearranged segments are TRBV7-3 and TRBJ1-6, with no confidently assigned D gene. The DNA is TGTGCCAGCAGCTTAGATCCGAGCTCCTATAATTCACCCCTCCACTTT. Its protein is CASSLDPSSYNSPLHF.